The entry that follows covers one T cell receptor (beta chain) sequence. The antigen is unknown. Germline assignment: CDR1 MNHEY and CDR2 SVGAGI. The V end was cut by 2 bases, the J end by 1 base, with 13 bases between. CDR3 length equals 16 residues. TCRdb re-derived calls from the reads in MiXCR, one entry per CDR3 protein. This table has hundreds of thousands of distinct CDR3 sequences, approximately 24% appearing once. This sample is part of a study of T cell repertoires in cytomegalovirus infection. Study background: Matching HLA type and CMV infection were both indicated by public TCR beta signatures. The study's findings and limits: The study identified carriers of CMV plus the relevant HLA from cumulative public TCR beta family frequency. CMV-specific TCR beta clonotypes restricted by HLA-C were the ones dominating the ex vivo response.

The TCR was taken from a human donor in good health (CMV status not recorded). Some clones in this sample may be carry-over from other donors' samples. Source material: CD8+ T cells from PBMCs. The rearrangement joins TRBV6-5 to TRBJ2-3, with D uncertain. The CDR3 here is CASSYGAPSGTDTQYF. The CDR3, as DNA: TGTGCCAGCAGTTACGGAGCTCCGTCGGGCACAGATACGCAGTATTTT.